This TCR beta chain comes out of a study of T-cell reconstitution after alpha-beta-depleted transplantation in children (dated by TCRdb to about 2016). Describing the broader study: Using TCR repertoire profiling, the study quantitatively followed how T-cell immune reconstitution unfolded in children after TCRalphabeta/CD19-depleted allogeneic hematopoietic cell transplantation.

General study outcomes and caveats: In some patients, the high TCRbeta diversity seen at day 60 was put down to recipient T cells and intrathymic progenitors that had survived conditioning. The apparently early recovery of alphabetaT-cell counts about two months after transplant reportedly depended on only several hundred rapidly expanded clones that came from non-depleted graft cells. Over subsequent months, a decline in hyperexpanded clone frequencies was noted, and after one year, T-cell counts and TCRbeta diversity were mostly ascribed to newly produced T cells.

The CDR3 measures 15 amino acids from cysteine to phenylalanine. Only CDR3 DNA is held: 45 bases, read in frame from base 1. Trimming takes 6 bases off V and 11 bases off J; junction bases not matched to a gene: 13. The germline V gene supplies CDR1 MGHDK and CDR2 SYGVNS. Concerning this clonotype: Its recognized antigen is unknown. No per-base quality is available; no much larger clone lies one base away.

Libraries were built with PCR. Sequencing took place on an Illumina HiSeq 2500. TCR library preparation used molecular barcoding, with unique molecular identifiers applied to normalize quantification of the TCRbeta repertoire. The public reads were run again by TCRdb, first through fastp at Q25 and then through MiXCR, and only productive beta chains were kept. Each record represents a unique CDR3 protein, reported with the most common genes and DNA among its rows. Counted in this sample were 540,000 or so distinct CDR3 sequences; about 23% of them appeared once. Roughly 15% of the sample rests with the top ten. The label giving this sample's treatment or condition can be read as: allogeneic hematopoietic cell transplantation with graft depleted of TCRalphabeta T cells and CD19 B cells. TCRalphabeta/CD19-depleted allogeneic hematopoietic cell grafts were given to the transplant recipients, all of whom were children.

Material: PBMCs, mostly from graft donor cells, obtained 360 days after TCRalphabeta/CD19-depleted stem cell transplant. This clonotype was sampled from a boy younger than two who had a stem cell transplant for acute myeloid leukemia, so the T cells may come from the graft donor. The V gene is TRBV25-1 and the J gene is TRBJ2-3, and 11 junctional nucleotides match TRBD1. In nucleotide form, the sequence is TGTGCCAGCAGGCATCCCGGGACAGGGGGTTCGAAGCAGTATTTT. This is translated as CASRHPGTGGSKQYF.